This T cell receptor (beta chain) was identified in a study of somatic mutations in cytotoxic T cells in rheumatoid arthritis (dated by TCRdb to 2016 to 2017). About the investigation overall: Sorted V beta1+ cells also underwent TCRB sequencing, and some V beta antibody-stained T-cell populations were flow-sorted at nearly 100% purity on a FACSAria II or Sony SH800. Patient and control groups had essentially identical median ages. TCRB deep sequencing was performed for 65 rheumatoid arthritis patients and 15 to 20 healthy controls. To characterize clonality, the study used TCRB deep sequencing while asking whether somatic mutations are carried by expanded CD8+ T-cell clones in newly diagnosed, untreated rheumatoid arthritis.

TCRB CDR3 sequencing used the immunoSEQ assay on genomic DNA. The original pipeline was this. Analyses were restricted to productive TCRB rearrangements. Clonality was calculated as a Shannon entropy-based productive clonality index, and a clone was defined by a unique TCRB CDR3 sequence. Repertoire overlap for a pair of samples was computed from each clone's template counts relative to total templates per sample. A correlation with a Spearman r of about 0.58 was found between V-gene usage by flow cytometry and V-gene usage by TCRB sequencing. Here the immuneACCESS table is served through TCRdb, limited to in-frame sequences with V and J called. Missing clones are a known gap in these copies; in checked studies unresolved V genes cover under half, and the rest lacks a known reason. From that table come the V and J calls and clone size; the DNA was used to work out D and trimming. The table for this sample lists 12,000 or so clones; roughly four fifths of them were counted only once. Clones ranked in the top ten supply 13% to 15% of the sample.

Buffy coats from approximately 20 blood donors served as healthy controls, a group that was about 60% female with a median age of approximately 60 years (range roughly 20-70). On an AutoMACS, CD4+ and CD8+ cells were isolated via positive magnetic bead selection, and their purity was verified by flow cytometry. Peripheral blood mononuclear cells were obtained using density gradient separation with Ficoll-Paque PLUS. Nucleospin Tissue or Tissue XS kits were used to extract DNA from CD4-enriched, CD8-enriched or PBMC samples, and a Qubit 2.0 fluorometer was used for quantification. Beyond this particular receptor, the publication reports: CD8+ T-cell clonality did not differ significantly between rheumatoid arthritis patients and age-matched healthy controls. The finding that TRBV07 was slightly underrepresented in patients was left unadjusted for multiple comparisons. It was unknown which antigens the expanded CD8+ clones targeted, and their absence from virus-specific databases did not exclude viral specificity. An increase of CD8+ clonality with age was seen in patients (Spearman r ~ 0.45) but not in healthy controls. Several identical CD8+ TCRB sequences were found in both blood and synovial fluid, and in 8 of 65 patients the largest CD8+ clone exceeded 20% of CD8+ cells.

As encoded in the germline V gene, CDR1 is MNHNS while CDR2 is SASEGT. The CDR3 goes from the cysteine to the phenylalanine over 10 residues. The sequence is cut down to CDR3 DNA, 30 bases in frame from base 1. Concerning this clone itself: Its antigen is not yet known. The junction shows a germline mismatch at one end, possibly a read error.

The sequence was collected from a woman aged 60-70 years in good health. The specimen was CD8+ T cells sorted from blood. The chain is encoded by TRBV6-1 joined to TRBJ2-2, with no confidently assigned D gene. CDR3 reads: CASNIGELFF. The DNA is as follows: TGTGCCAGCAACATCGGGGAGCTGTTTTTT.